The 2 T cell receptor beta chains below come from one sample, sequenced in a study of blood T cell repertoires in COVID-19. The assay was immunoSEQ multiplex PCR, and TCRdb's table has in-frame clones only and misses some. The table has around 63,000 clones, around 87% seen once; the top ten hold roughly 7%. The sequenced sample was peripheral blood. These receptors were taken from a man between 60 and 70 years old with acute or convalescent COVID-19.

With respect to this clone: An end of the junction differs from the germline gene, which may be a read error. This sequence joins TRBV6-1 and TRBJ1-1, with D unresolved. The CDR3 length is 16 residues. The V gene's germline CDR1 is MNHNS and CDR2 SASEGT. Here the CDR3 reads CASREDLGVMNTEAFF. The CDR3, as DNA: TGTGCCAGCAGAGAAGACTTAGGAGTAATGAACACTGAAGCTTTCTTT.

V gene TRBV3-1 (or the pseudogene TRBV3-2) combines with J gene TRBJ2-5; a weak D match, TRBD1 (6 bases). CDR3 length: 14 residues. V lost 1 base and J 5 bases, leaving 11 bases between the germline ends. From germline, CDR1 is LGHDT and CDR2 YNNKEL (reference sequence). The DNA of the CDR3 is TGTGCCAGCAGCCAAGTCGGGACATTTGAGACCCAGTACTTC. Protein: CASSQVGTFETQYF.